One sample yielded the 8 T cell receptor beta chains listed below, sequenced in a study of Ad26.COV2.S vaccination and SARS-CoV-2 variants. The data were produced by immunoSEQ multiplex PCR, yet TCRdb's version contains in-frame clones alone and is incomplete. The sample carries 500,000 or so clones, around 90% recorded once. Treatment: about 20 received Ad26.COV2.S at low or high dose, single or two shots; a few received placebo; per-sample allocation not given. Material that was analyzed had been drawn on day 63 after the first vaccine or placebo injection. Sequences were derived from peripheral blood, sampled in a trial of Ad26.COV2.S vaccine versus placebo. These receptor sequences come from a person aged 18-60 years who received the Ad26.COV2.S COVID-19 vaccine or a placebo.

The chain recombines TRBV13 with TRBJ1-3; 10 nucleotides agree with TRBD1. Germline values: CDR1 PRHDT, CDR2 FYEKMQ (reference sequence). V trimming: 2 bases; J trimming: 1 base; junction bases outside the gene matches: 8. The CDR3 runs 18 residues. CDR3 DNA: TGTGCCAGCAGCTTAACGGGACAGGGGCCTTCGTCTGGAAACACCATATATTTT. Amino acid sequence: CASSLTGQGPSSGNTIYF.

This clone has only a few counts. The chain uses TRBV6-5 and TRBJ1-6; D gene ambiguous. Germline loops: CDR1 MNHEY, CDR2 SVGAGI. Trimming shortened V by 2 bases and J by 6 bases, and 8 bases separated the two germline ends. The CDR3 runs 14 residues. CDR3: CASSYVGFNSPLHF. DNA of the CDR3: TGTGCCAGCAGTTACGTGGGGTTTAATTCACCCCTCCACTTT.

This clone showed up just a few times. The V gene is TRBV7-3, the J gene TRBJ1-2; maybe TRBD1 (6 bases). CDR1 is SGHTA and CDR2 is FQGTGA in the germline V gene. Trimming cost V 5 bases and J 2 bases, with 15 bases left between them. The CDR3 runs to 15 residues. The CDR3 here is CASSPGAVQNYGYTF. In DNA, the CDR3 is TGTGCCAGCAGCCCGGGGGCGGTGCAGAACTATGGCTACACCTTC.

The chain employs TRBV20-1 and TRBJ1-2; 10 bases align to TRBD1. Unmatched junction bases numbered 2, after V lost 5 bases and J lost 8 bases. The CDR3 consists of 11 residues. CDR1 and CDR2 (germline): DFQATT, SNEGSKA (reference sequence). The CDR3: CSAVTGGGYTF. As DNA, the CDR3 is TGCAGTGCTGTGACAGGGGGCGGCTACACCTTC.

The chain recombines TRBV5-5 with TRBJ1-2; tentative D call: TRBD1 (5 bases). The V end was cut by 4 bases, the J end by 0 bases, with 13 bases between. In germline, CDR1 is SGHKS, CDR2 YYEKEE (reference sequence). CDR3 size: 15 residues. CDR3: CASSHGWGSNYGYTF. CDR3 in DNA: TGTGCCAGCAGCCACGGTTGGGGCTCTAACTATGGCTACACCTTC. Drawing the rest from reference TRBV5-5 and TRBJ1-2, the complete variable domain is DAGVTQSPTHLIKTRGQQVTLRCSPISGHKSVSWYQQVLGQGPQFIFQYYEKEERGRGNFPDRFSARQFPNYSSELNVNALLLGDSALYLCASSHGWGSNYGYTFGSGTRLTVV.

The gene calls are TRBV7-3 and TRBJ2-2; 11 positions match TRBD2. The V and J ends lost 4 bases and 3 bases, in that order; junction bases with no gene match: 4. Germline V lookup: CDR1 SGHTA, CDR2 FQGTGA. The CDR3 loop spans 16 amino acids. The CDR3: CASSSSGRLDTGELFF. The CDR3 DNA sequence: TGTGCCAGCAGCTCTAGCGGGAGGTTGGACACCGGGGAGCTGTTTTTT.

The rearrangement links TRBV30 to TRBJ2-1; perhaps TRBD2 as D (6 bases). The CDR3 sequence is 16 residues long. Looked up from germline, CDR1 is GTSNPN and CDR2 is SVGIG (reference sequence). Trimming removed 2 bases from V and 4 bases from J, with 18 bases in between. The CDR3 bases are TGTGCCTGGAGTCCCTTGGGTAGCGGTTCTTACAATGAGCAGTTCTTC. Protein: CAWSPLGSGSYNEQFF.

Written as DNA, the CDR3 is TGTGCCAGTAGTATGAACAGACAGGTCGCGCAAAACGGCTACACCTTC. Its protein is CASSMNRQVAQNGYTF. The V gene is TRBV19, the J gene TRBJ1-2; D perhaps matches TRBD1 (6 bases). The V gene's germline CDR1 is LNHDA and CDR2 SQIVND (reference sequence). V lost 3 bases to trimming and J lost 8 bases, with 22 bases between them. This CDR3 is built from 16 residues.